This TCR beta chain stems from a study of blood T cell repertoires in COVID-19. Study background: The United States, Italy and Spain were the sources of the acute and convalescent COVID-19 samples. The cDNA or gDNA used as material had been derived from T cells, B-cell-depleted T cells, or PBMCs.

V lost 8 bases and J lost 6; bases outside the gene matches: 16. The CDR3 extends over 16 amino acids. Germline lookup yields CDR1 MNHEY and CDR2 SMNVEV (reference sequence). Libraries were prepared by immunoSEQ multiplex PCR; TCRdb keeps only in-frame clonotypes and omits some of them. This table has roughly 180,000 clones, around 76% appearing once. The sample consisted of peripheral blood. The receptor's source is a woman aged 50 to 60 with active or convalescent COVID-19. V and J are TRBV27 and TRBJ2-7, with 10 nucleotides matching TRBD2. The CDR3 DNA follows: TGTGCCAGCCGGGCGGTTAAGCGGGGGGGCCGGAGCGAGCAGTACTTC. Protein product: CASRAVKRGGRSEQYF.